This TCR beta chain originates from a study of Graves' ophthalmopathy and Graves' hyperthyroidism. Study results and caveats: Most expanded thyroid clonotypes above 0.001 frequency also appeared in blood.

Fresh peripheral blood (around 9.7 ml) yielded the PBMCs. CDR1 and CDR2 from the germline V gene are MDHEN and SYDVKM. V was pared by 2 bases and J by 3 bases, with 8 bases between. The CDR3 runs 15 residues. Transcripts of RNA were the source for amplifying TCR beta CDR3 regions. A first-round RT-PCR used HTBI primers, followed by a second-round multiplex PCR. TCRdb redid the calling of the multiplex PCR reads with MiXCR, one entry per CDR3 protein. The data contain under 800,000 distinct CDR3 sequences, around a fifth of them seen just once; the ten biggest clones take up roughly 6.9%. Details on this clonotype: Its target is unknown.

The chain combines TRBV28 with TRBJ1-6, with D perhaps matching TRBD1 (5 bases). The sequenced material came from peripheral blood. This TCR was recovered from a woman aged 18-35 years with stable Graves' hyperthyroidism. Some clones in this sample may be carry-over from other donors' samples. The CDR3 sequence is CASSLDGGYNSPLHF. The CDR3, as DNA: TGTGCCAGCAGTTTAGACGGGGGCTATAATTCACCCCTCCACTTT. Full variable domain (missing parts from reference TRBV28 and TRBJ1-6): DVKVTQSSRYLVKRTGEKVFLECVQDMDHENMFWYRQDPGLGLRLIYFSYDVKMKEKGDIPEGYSVSREKKERFSLILESASTNQTSMYLCASSLDGGYNSPLHFGNGTRLTVT.